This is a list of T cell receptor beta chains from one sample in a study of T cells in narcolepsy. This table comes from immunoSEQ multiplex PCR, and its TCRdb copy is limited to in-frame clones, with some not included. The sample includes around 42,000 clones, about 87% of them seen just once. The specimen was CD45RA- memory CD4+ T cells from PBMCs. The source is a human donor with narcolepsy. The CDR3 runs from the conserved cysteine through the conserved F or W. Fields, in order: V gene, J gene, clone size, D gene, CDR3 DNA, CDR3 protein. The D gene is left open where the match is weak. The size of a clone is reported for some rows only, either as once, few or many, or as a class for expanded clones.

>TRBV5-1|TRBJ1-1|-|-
TGCGCCAGTCGGGAGCCTTCGGACACTGAAGCTTTCTTT
CASREPSDTEAFF
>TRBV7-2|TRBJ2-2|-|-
TGTGCCAGCAGCTTACTTACCGGCGGGGAGCTGTTTTTT
CASSLLTGGELFF
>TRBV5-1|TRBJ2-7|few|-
TGCGCCAGCAGCTTAAGGGACAGGGGGGTGACTAGCGGGATGGGCTCCTACGAGCAGTACTTC
CASSLRDRGVTSGMGSYEQYF
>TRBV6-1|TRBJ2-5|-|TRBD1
TGTGCCAGCAGTGAAAAGACAGGGCAAGTCTCTTTGGCCAGGGCGACCAAAGAGACCCAGTACTTC
CASSEKTGQVSLARATKETQYF
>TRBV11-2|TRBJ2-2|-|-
TGTGCCAGCAGCTTAGATCTCGGGCAGGGGCCCGGGGAGCTGTTTTTT
CASSLDLGQGPGELFF
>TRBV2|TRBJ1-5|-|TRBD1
TGTGCCAGCAGTGGGGACAGGAACCTTCAGCCCCAGCATTTT
CASSGDRNLQPQHF
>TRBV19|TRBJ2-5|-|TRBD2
TGTGCCAGTAGTGGAGAGACTAGCGGGAGTGGGGAGACCCAGTACTTC
CASSGETSGSGETQYF
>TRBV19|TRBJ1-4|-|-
TGTGCCAGTAGTGAGGGGACATCGGATGAAAAACTGTTTTTT
CASSEGTSDEKLFF
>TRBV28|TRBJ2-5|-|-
TGTGCCAGCACCACAGAGAACCAAGAGACCCAGTACTTC
CASTTENQETQYF
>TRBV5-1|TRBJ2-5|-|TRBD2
TGCGCCAGCAGCTTGGTGGGCGGGGGGTCCCAAGAGACCCAGTACTTC
CASSLVGGGSQETQYF
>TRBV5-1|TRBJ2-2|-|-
TGCGCCAGCAGCCCAACGAGGGGGGACACCGGGGAGCTGTTTTTT
CASSPTRGDTGELFF
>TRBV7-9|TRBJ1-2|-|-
TGTGCCAGCAGCCCTTTCGTGGGGGACTATGGCTACACCTTC
CASSPFVGDYGYTF
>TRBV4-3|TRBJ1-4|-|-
TGCGCCAGCAGCATGGGGAGGGGAGCAACTAATGAAAAACTGTTTTTT
CASSMGRGATNEKLFF
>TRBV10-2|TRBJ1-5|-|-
TGCGCCACAACGGACACCCTGAATCAGCCCCAGCATTTT
CATTDTLNQPQHF
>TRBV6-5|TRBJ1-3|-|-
TGTGCCAGCAGTACCCCGGGGGGTGGTCTCAACACCATATATTTT
CASSTPGGGLNTIYF
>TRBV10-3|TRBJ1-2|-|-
TGTGCCATCAGGGGGAGTACACAGTCTTTATGGGGCAATGGCTACACCTTC
CAIRGSTQSLWGNGYTF
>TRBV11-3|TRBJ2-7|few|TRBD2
TGTGCCAGCAGCTCGGGACTAGCGAAAACCTACGAGCAGTACTTC
CASSSGLAKTYEQYF
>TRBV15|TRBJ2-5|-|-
TGTGCCACCAGCACCTTTAACACAGCATCTCAAGAGACCCAGTACTTC
CATSTFNTASQETQYF
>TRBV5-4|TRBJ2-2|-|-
TGTGCCAGCAGCCCGATGACAGTAACGCCGAACACCGGGGAGCTGTTTTTT
CASSPMTVTPNTGELFF
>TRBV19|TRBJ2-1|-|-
TGTGCCAGTAGTACGTACAGGGCTGTAAGTATCTATGAGCAGTTCTTC
CASSTYRAVSIYEQFF
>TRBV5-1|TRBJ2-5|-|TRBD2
TGCGCCAGCAGCTCGGGACGGGGGGGCCAAGAGACCCAGTACTTC
CASSSGRGGQETQYF
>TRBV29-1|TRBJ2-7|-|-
TGCAGCGTAGCCCCCCCCGGACAGTACGAGCAGTACTTC
CSVAPPGQYEQYF
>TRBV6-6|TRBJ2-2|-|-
TGTGCCAGCAGTTACTCGCGAACCGGGGAGCTGTTTTTT
CASSYSRTGELFF
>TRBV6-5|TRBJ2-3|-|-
TGTGCCAGCAGTTACGCGTACGCCAGCTTCACAGATACGCAGTATTTT
CASSYAYASFTDTQYF
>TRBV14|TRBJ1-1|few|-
TGTGCCAGCAGCCAAGATCTAGGAAAACGAACTTTCTTT
CASSQDLGKRTFF
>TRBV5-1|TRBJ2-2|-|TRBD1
TGCGCCAGCACCGCCGGGACAGGGGGCGCGGACACCGGGGAGCTGTTTTTT
CASTAGTGGADTGELFF
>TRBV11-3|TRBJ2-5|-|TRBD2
TGTGCCAGTAGCCGACTAGCGGAAGAGACCCAGTACTTC
CASSRLAEETQYF
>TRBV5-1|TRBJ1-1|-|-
TGCGCCAGCAGCTTGGCGGCTCAGAACACTGAAGCTTTCTTT
CASSLAAQNTEAFF
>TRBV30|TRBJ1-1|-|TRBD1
TGTGCCTGGAGTCCGGGACAGGCGGTACCGAAAGCTTTCTTT
CAWSPGQAVPKAFF
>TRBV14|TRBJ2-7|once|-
TGTGCCAGCAGCCTCCACCATTACGAGCAGTACTTC
CASSLHHYEQYF
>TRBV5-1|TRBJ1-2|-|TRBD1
TGCGCCAGCAGGCTAGAGACAGGGGCCTATGGCTACACCTTC
CASRLETGAYGYTF
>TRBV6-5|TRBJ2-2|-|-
TGTGCCAGCAGTTACTCGTTCGGGTCGGACACCGGGGAGCTGTTTTTT
CASSYSFGSDTGELFF
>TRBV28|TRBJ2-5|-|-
TGTGCCAGCAGTTTCGGCTCGGAGACCCAGTACTTC
CASSFGSETQYF
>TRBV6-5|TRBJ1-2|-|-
TGTGCCAGCAGTTACTCTGGTGGGGGGTATGGCTACACCTTC
CASSYSGGGYGYTF
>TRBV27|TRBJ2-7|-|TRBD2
TGTGCCAGCAGTTCTCCTTCCCTCGGCGGGAGCGAGCAGTACTTC
CASSSPSLGGSEQYF
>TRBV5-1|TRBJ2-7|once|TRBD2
TGCGCCAGCAGCCAGGGGACTAGCGGGGCCTACGAGCAGTACTTC
CASSQGTSGAYEQYF
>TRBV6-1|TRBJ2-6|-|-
TGTGCCAGCAACACAGCCGGCTCTGGGGCCAACGTCCTGACTTTC
CASNTAGSGANVLTF
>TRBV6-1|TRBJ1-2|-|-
TGTGCCAGCAGTTCATCCGGGGGAAACTATGGCTACACCTTC
CASSSSGGNYGYTF
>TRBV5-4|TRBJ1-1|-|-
TGTGCCAGCAGCTTGAGGACAGCCAGTATGCCTACTGAAGCTTTCTTT
CASSLRTASMPTEAFF
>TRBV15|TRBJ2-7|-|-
TGTGCCACCAGCAGAGATGCGGTGTCGGGGGCCGAGCAGTACTTC
CATSRDAVSGAEQYF
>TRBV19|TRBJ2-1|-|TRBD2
TGTGCCAGTAGTCCATCGACTAGCGGGGCCGGCTATGAGCAGTTCTTC
CASSPSTSGAGYEQFF
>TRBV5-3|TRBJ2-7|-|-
TGTGCCAGAAGCTTGCGTGGACAGCCCAGTGGGTACTTC
CARSLRGQPSGYF
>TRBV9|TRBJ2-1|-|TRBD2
TGTGCCAGCAGCGTAGTTGGGCTAGCGGGCAATGAGCAGTTCTTC
CASSVVGLAGNEQFF
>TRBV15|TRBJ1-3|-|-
TGTGCCACCAGCAGAGATCGAGGGACCGGAAACACCATATATTTT
CATSRDRGTGNTIYF
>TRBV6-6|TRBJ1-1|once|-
TGTGCCAGCACTATGGGAGCCCTGGGGGGCACTGAAGCTTTCTTT
CASTMGALGGTEAFF
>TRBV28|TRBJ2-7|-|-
TGTGCCAGCAGCCAGCGGCTTAGGATTCAGTACTTC
CASSQRLRIQYF
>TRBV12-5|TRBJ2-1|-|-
TGTGCTAGTGGTCGACGGACTATCAGCTCCTACAATGAGCAGTTCTTC
CASGRRTISSYNEQFF
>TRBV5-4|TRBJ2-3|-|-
TGTGCCAGCAGCAAGGACTCCCTGTCAGAGCCCACGCAGTATTTT
CASSKDSLSEPTQYF
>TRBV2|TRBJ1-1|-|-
TGTGCCAGCAGGCCCCCCCGGGGGAACACTGAAGCTTTCTTT
CASRPPRGNTEAFF
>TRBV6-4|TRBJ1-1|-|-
TGTGCCAGCAGTGACCTGGAGGGGAGGGACATGAACACTGAAGCTTTCTTT
CASSDLEGRDMNTEAFF
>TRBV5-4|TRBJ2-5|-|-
TGTGCCAGCAGCCAAGAATTAGAGACCCAGTACTTC
CASSQELETQYF
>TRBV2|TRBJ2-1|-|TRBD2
TGTGCCAGCAGAGCGGGGGTTGATGAGCAGTTCTTC
CASRAGVDEQFF
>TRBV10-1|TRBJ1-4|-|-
TGCGCCAGACTGACTGATGCAACTAATGAAAAACTGTTTTTT
CARLTDATNEKLFF
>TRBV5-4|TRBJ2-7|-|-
TGTGCCAGCAGCGGCATTGTGTGGCTAGCAAATCCCTACGAGCAGTACTTC
CASSGIVWLANPYEQYF
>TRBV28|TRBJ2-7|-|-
TGTGCCAGCAGACCAGAAAGGCAGGACGAGCAGTACTTC
CASRPERQDEQYF
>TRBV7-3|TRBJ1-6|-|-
TGTGCCAGCAGCCGGGACTTGGAATCACCCCTCCACTTT
CASSRDLESPLHF
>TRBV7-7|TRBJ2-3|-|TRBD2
TGTGCTAGCAGCTCCGGACTAGCGGGGGGGGATACGCAGTATTTT
CASSSGLAGGDTQYF
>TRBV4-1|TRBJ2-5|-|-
TGCGCCAGCAGCCCCCTGGGGGTGGAAGAGACCCAGTACTTC
CASSPLGVEETQYF